The 27 T cell receptor beta chains presented below share a single source sample, sequenced in a study of identical twins. TCRdb re-called the 5' RACE reads through MiXCR, storing one row per CDR3 protein. The sample lists some 460,000 distinct CDR3 sequences, about 14% occurring once. These data are also associated with another study on yellow fever vaccine responses in identical twins.

Sequenced: CD4+ T cells sorted from blood. The source of these receptors is a woman aged 18-29 years in good health.

This clonotype was picked up many times. The CDR3 protein is CASSHGLFADTQYF. In DNA form, the CDR3 reads TGCGCCAGCAGCCACGGACTCTTCGCAGATACGCAGTATTTT. The chain has TRBV5-1 and TRBJ2-3, with a possible D match to TRBD2 (5 bases). The germline V gene has CDR1 SGHRS and CDR2 YFSETQ. Trimming left V 4 bases short and J 4 bases short, with 13 bases between. The CDR3 extends over 14 amino acids.

This clonotype was counted between two and nine times. The chain has TRBV10-1 and TRBJ2-3, with TRBD1 identical over 10 bases. This CDR3 spans 15 amino acids. V lost 6 bases, J lost 3 bases, and 6 bases stayed unmatched. Germline V lookup: CDR1 WNHNN, CDR2 SYGVQD (reference sequence). The CDR3 DNA reads as TGCGCCAGCAGCTTTGGGACAGGGGCAACAGATACGCAGTATTTT. Protein: CASSFGTGATDTQYF.

This clonotype was found a few times. The chain uses TRBV4-2 and TRBJ2-5; no reliable D call. There are 13 residues in the CDR3. The ends were cut back, 4 bases at V and 5 bases at J, with 11 bases in the middle. The V gene's germline CDR1 is LGHNA and CDR2 YNFKEQ. The CDR3 bases are TGTGCCAGCAGCCTCTCCCTGGTGGAGACCCAGTACTTC. Translation: CASSLSLVETQYF.

The gene calls are TRBV11-2 and TRBJ2-5; 8 positions match TRBD2. Losses at the gene ends were 4 bases for V and 0 bases for J; bases not matched to a gene: 13. Germline V gene data show CDR1 as SGHAT and CDR2 as FQNNGV. This CDR3 is built from 18 residues. The CDR3 sequence: CASSSRTSRLEYQETQYF. CDR3 bases: TGTGCCAGCAGCTCCCGGACTAGCAGATTAGAGTACCAAGAGACCCAGTACTTC.

This chain connects TRBV7-6 to TRBJ2-7; D is uncertain. Germline CDR1 SGHVS, CDR2 FNYEAQ. Trimming stripped 5 bases from V and 1 base from J, with 18 bases between. The CDR3 consists of 16 residues. The CDR3 loop is CASSPTVGWGSYEQYF. For the CDR3, the DNA is TGTGCCAGCAGCCCGACTGTTGGGTGGGGATCCTACGAGCAGTACTTC.

DNA for the CDR3: TGTGCCAGCAGTGAAGGCAGCCTCCACTCTGGGGCCAACGTCCTGACTTTC. Translation: CASSEGSLHSGANVLTF. The chain links TRBV6-1 to TRBJ2-6; no firm D call. Deletions cut 1 base from V and 0 bases from J, with 10 bases between. The CDR3 runs to 17 residues. Germline V gives CDR1 MNHNS, CDR2 SASEGT.

The chain joins TRBV7-2 to TRBJ2-7; D remains unclear. The CDR3 contains 14 residues. V shed 5 bases and J shed 5 bases, with 16 bases lying between them. Germline loops: CDR1 SGHTA, CDR2 FQGNSA. This chain's CDR3 is CASSPDARRDEQYF. Written as DNA, the CDR3 is TGTGCCAGCAGCCCAGACGCTCGGCGAGACGAGCAGTACTTC.

The genes are TRBV5-1 and TRBJ2-1; 9 bases line up with TRBD2. Trimming removed 6 bases from V and 15 bases from J; junction bases left unmatched: 25. CDR1 and CDR2 from the germline V gene are SGHRS and YFSETQ. The length of the CDR3 is 17 residues. Here the CDR3 reads CASTLIGSTSGRPQLFF. CDR3 bases: TGCGCCAGCACCCTCATAGGGAGTACTAGCGGGCGCCCCCAACTGTTCTTC.

This clonotype was seen only a few times. This rearrangement joins TRBV10-1 to TRBJ2-2; D may be TRBD2 (6 bases). Germline values: CDR1 WNHNN, CDR2 SYGVQD (reference sequence). V was shortened by 3 bases and J by 2 bases, with 13 bases between the two germline ends. This CDR3 has 16 residues. The CDR3 DNA reads as TGCGCCAGCAGTGATATGGTGGGACTTAACACCGGGGAGCTGTTTTTT. Translated: CASSDMVGLNTGELFF.

The table lists this clonotype with a few counts. The gene calls are TRBV5-1 and TRBJ2-3; perhaps TRBD1 as D (7 bases). Trimming took off 4 bases at V and 1 base at J, with 10 bases between the two ends. The CDR3 totals 14 residues. CDR1 and CDR2 (germline): SGHRS, YFSETQ. The CDR3 nucleotides are TGCGCCAGCAGCGGGGGGACAGGCACAGATACGCAGTATTTT. As protein: CASSGGTGTDTQYF.

The rearrangement links TRBV27 to TRBJ2-2; 7 bases are shared with TRBD1. The CDR3 spans 15 residues. V lost 6 bases and J lost 9; bases outside the gene matches: 13. Germline assignment: CDR1 MNHEY and CDR2 SMNVEV (reference sequence). The CDR3 region is CASSPETGSKRELFF. In DNA form, the CDR3 reads TGTGCCAGCAGCCCCGAGACAGGGTCAAAGAGGGAGCTGTTTTTT.

The genes are TRBV25-1 and TRBJ2-6; D unclear. The CDR3 has 17 residues. Germline V gene sequence: CDR1 MGHDK, CDR2 SYGVNS. V gave up 4 bases and J gave up 0 bases, with 13 bases separating them. CDR3 DNA sequence: TGTGCCAGCAGTGGCAGTGGGGTGAACTCTGGGGCCAACGTCCTGACTTTC. This codes for CASSGSGVNSGANVLTF.

The J gene is TRBJ2-7, the V gene TRBV5-1; D might be TRBD1 (5 bases). The CDR3 covers 14 residues. The V gene's germline CDR1 is SGHRS and CDR2 YFSETQ. Trimming took 4 bases from V and 3 from J, leaving 14 bases between them. CDR3 region: CASSPDRYYYEQYF. Here the CDR3 DNA reads TGCGCCAGCAGCCCAGACAGATATTACTACGAGCAGTACTTC. Supplemented by reference TRBV5-1 and TRBJ2-7, the full variable domain reads KAGVTQTPRYLIKTRGQQVTLSCSPISGHRSVSWYQQTPGQGLQFLFEYFSETQRNKGNFPGRFSGRQFSNSRSEMNVSTLELGDSALYLCASSPDRYYYEQYFGPGTRLTVT.

In this sample, this clonotype turned up a few times. The genes are TRBV3-1 and TRBJ2-6, with 8 bases matching TRBD1. J gave up 8 bases and V 1 base, and 4 bases lay outside the gene matches. The germline V gene encodes CDR1 LGHDT and CDR2 YNNKEL (reference sequence). The CDR3 runs to 15 residues. DNA for the CDR3: TGTGCCAGCAGCCAAGTGCAGGGGGCGACCAACGTCCTGACTTTC. This sequence encodes CASSQVQGATNVLTF.

V and J are TRBV9 and TRBJ1-1; D not certain. Between the trimmed V and J ends, which lost 3 bases and 0 bases, there was a span of 6 bases. The germline gives CDR1 SGDLS, CDR2 YYNGEE. This CDR3 spans 13 amino acids. The CDR3 nucleotides are TGTGCCAGCAGCGAGACAATGAACACTGAAGCTTTCTTT. This codes for CASSETMNTEAFF.

This chain links TRBV11-2 with TRBJ2-3, with 10 positions matching TRBD2. The CDR3 is 18 residues long. Losses at the gene ends were 5 bases for V and 5 bases for J; bases not matched to a gene: 16. Germline V gene data show CDR1 as SGHAT and CDR2 as FQNNGV. The CDR3 sequence: CASSPRALAGIGEDTQYF. DNA for the CDR3: TGTGCCAGCAGCCCTCGAGCACTAGCGGGAATAGGTGAAGATACGCAGTATTTT. The full variable domain, with the rest looked up from reference TRBV11-2 and TRBJ2-3, is EAGVAQSPRYKIIEKRQSVAFWCNPISGHATLYWYQQILGQGPKLLIQFQNNGVVDDSQLPKDRFSAERLKGVDSTLKIQPAKLEDSAVYLCASSPRALAGIGEDTQYFGPGTRLTVL.

The CDR3, as DNA: TGTGCCAGCAGCCAGGGGGGGAGTTGGGAAAAACTGTTTTTT. Its protein is CASSQGGSWEKLFF. V gene TRBV3-1 combines with J gene TRBJ1-4; maybe TRBD1 (5 bases). Germline V gene lookup returns CDR1 LGHDT and CDR2 YNNKEL (reference sequence). This CDR3 has 14 amino acids. V lost 3 bases, J lost 8 bases, and 13 bases lay in between.

This clonotype was observed a few times. The V and J genes are TRBV28 and TRBJ1-6, with D possibly being TRBD1 (5 bases). The germline CDR1 and CDR2 sequences are MDHEN and SYDVKM. CDR3 length equals 15 residues. The V end was cut by 5 bases, the J end by 11 bases, with 19 bases between. The CDR3 region is CASSVPGPPFTPLHF. For the CDR3, the DNA is TGTGCCAGCAGTGTCCCGGGACCCCCTTTTACACCCCTCCACTTT.

In this sample, this clonotype turned up a few times. The V and J genes are TRBV11-1 and TRBJ2-7, with D tentatively TRBD1 or TRBD2 (5 bases each). The CDR3 is 14 residues long. The V end lost 3 bases, the J end lost 3 bases, and 12 bases lay between the germline ends. Germline CDR1 SGHAT, CDR2 FQDESV (reference sequence). In DNA, the CDR3 is TGTGCCAGCAGCTTTGGCAGGGAGCTCTACGAGCAGTACTTC. Residues: CASSFGRELYEQYF.

This clonotype has only a few counts. The chain is built from TRBV6-2 or TRBV6-3 and TRBJ2-5; D may match TRBD1 or TRBD2 (5 bases each). Trimming stripped 7 bases from V and 5 bases from J, with 8 bases between. Germline-derived CDR1 and CDR2 are MNHEY and SVGEGT. This CDR3 has 11 residues. The chain's CDR3 is CASTRDETQYF. CDR3 nucleotides: TGTGCCAGCACTCGGGACGAGACCCAGTACTTC.

This clonotype was picked up a small number of times. The genes are TRBV7-3 and TRBJ2-1, with 11 bases matching TRBD2. This CDR3 comprises 16 residues. Trimming at V came to 0 bases and at J to 7 bases, leaving 5 bases not matched to a gene. Looked up from germline, CDR1 is SGHTA and CDR2 is FQGTGA. The CDR3 protein is CASSLTLAGVRNEQFF. The CDR3 nucleotides are TGTGCCAGCAGCTTAACACTAGCGGGGGTCCGTAATGAGCAGTTCTTC.

Many counts were recorded for this clonotype. The chain links TRBV27 to TRBJ2-7; TRBD1 matches 7 bases. The length of the CDR3 is 14 residues. Trimming took 7 bases from V and 0 from J; bases not matched to a gene: 6. Germline V lookup: CDR1 MNHEY, CDR2 SMNVEV (reference sequence). CDR3 bases: TGTGCCAGCACGAGGACAGGTAGCTCCTACGAGCAGTACTTC. As protein: CASTRTGSSYEQYF.

The chain has TRBV7-2 and TRBJ2-1; D is unresolved. This CDR3 spans 13 amino acids. CDR1 and CDR2 from the germline V gene are SGHTA and FQGNSA. V lost 8 bases and J lost 3, with 11 bases in between. As DNA, the CDR3 is TGTGCCAGCGCCTTCGAGCACTACAATGAGCAGTTCTTC. It is translated as CASAFEHYNEQFF.

This clonotype was seen a few times. The chain employs TRBV6-5 and TRBJ1-1, with D unclear. V gave up 0 bases and J gave up 0 bases, with 8 bases separating them. The germline CDR1 and CDR2 sequences are MNHEY and SVGAGI. This CDR3 contains 15 residues. This CDR3 reads CASSYSEIMNTEAFF. Written as DNA, the CDR3 is TGTGCCAGCAGTTACTCGGAGATCATGAACACTGAAGCTTTCTTT.

J is TRBJ2-5 and V is TRBV20-1, with 12 bases aligning to TRBD1. Germline V gene data show CDR1 as DFQATT and CDR2 as SNEGSKA (reference sequence). This CDR3 is 16 amino acids long. V lost 3 bases and J lost 4; bases outside the gene matches: 9. CDR3 nucleotides: TGCAGTGCTAGGGGGACAGGGGGCATGAGAGGAGAGACCCAGTACTTC. Translating it yields CSARGTGGMRGETQYF.

This clonotype came up a few times. The rearrangement uses TRBV5-5 and TRBJ2-5; unclear D gene. The CDR3 is 15 amino acids. Trimming cost V 4 bases and J 5 bases, with 18 bases left between them. Germline values: CDR1 SGHKS, CDR2 YYEKEE (reference sequence). The CDR3 bases are TGTGCCAGCAGCGGTATGGTTTCGCCGCGGGAGACCCAGTACTTC. Its translation: CASSGMVSPRETQYF.

This clonotype was counted a single time. This chain joins TRBV19 and TRBJ2-2, with D possibly being TRBD2 (5 bases). The CDR3 contains 16 residues. V dropped 6 bases and J dropped 4 bases, with 18 bases sitting between them. Germline V gene lookup returns CDR1 LNHDA and CDR2 SQIVND (reference sequence). The CDR3 DNA follows: TGTGCCAGTAGAGGTAGCGAGGATCGCCTCACCGGGGAGCTGTTTTTT. This translates into CASRGSEDRLTGELFF. The full variable domain, in which reference TRBV19 and TRBJ2-2 provide the parts outside the CDR3, is DGGITQSPKYLFRKEGQNVTLSCEQNLNHDAMYWYRQDPGQGLRLIYYSQIVNDFQKGDIAEGYSVSREKKESFPLTVTSAQKNPTAFYLCASRGSEDRLTGELFFGEGSRLTVL.